This T cell receptor beta chain emerged from a study of T cells in localized non-small cell lung cancer. Study outcomes and limitations: The study found T cell clonality highest in uninvolved adjacent lung, above tumor. Among blood samples, higher T cell density accompanied longer overall survival. Because sequencing included only one region (of the tumor), heterogeneity remains possible.

Sequencing used immunoSEQ multiplex PCR; TCRdb keeps in-frame clones, though not all of them. The sample holds roughly 8,000 clones, around 92% seen once. In regard to this clone: What it binds is unknown.

This clonotype was obtained from a male donor older than 55 with stage II lung adenocarcinoma. The material was peripheral blood mononuclear cells, obtained before any cancer treatment.

The CDR3 sequence is CASGPPSGGGNIQYF. The CDR3 nucleotides are TGTGCCAGCGGACCCCCATCCGGGGGGGGAAACATTCAGTACTTC. The gene calls are TRBV11-2 and TRBJ2-4; 8 bases agree with TRBD2. The germline V gene has CDR1 SGHAT and CDR2 FQNNGV. This CDR3 spans 15 amino acids. After removal of 8 bases from V and 6 bases from J, the junction contained 12 bases not matched to a gene.